This record covers a single T cell receptor (beta chain). The data were produced by immunoSEQ multiplex PCR, yet TCRdb's version contains in-frame clones alone and is incomplete. This sample has about 50,000 clones, with around 86% found just once. The data stem from a study of PD-L1 blockade in urothelial cancer. Turning to the study itself: Patients commenced atezolizumab in 2014, and it was given at 1,200 mg intravenously every 3 weeks. Analyses were performed on blood at 3 weeks after treatment start (the second dose) and at 6 weeks.

Germline values: CDR1 MNHEY, CDR2 SVGAGI. The V end lost 6 bases, the J end lost 1 base, and 9 bases lay between the germline ends. The CDR3 runs to 13 residues. Stated time point: peripheral blood 6 weeks after treatment start. This chain connects TRBV6-5 to TRBJ1-1, with D possibly TRBD1 on 6 matching bases. This receptor was identified in a man aged 60 to 69 with urothelial cancer. The sequencing used PBMCs, collected around atezolizumab (anti-PD-L1) treatment. CDR3 in DNA: TGTGCCAGCAGATTGACAGGGAACACTGAAGCTTTCTTT. It yields the protein CASRLTGNTEAFF.